One sample yielded the 23 T cell receptor beta chains listed below, sequenced in a study of cytomegalovirus exposure and HLA in healthy donors. 13 Jbeta primers and 60 Vbeta primers were used for the PCR. Produced via immunoSEQ multiplex PCR; TCRdb's table is partial and in-frame only. The table has 65,000 to 70,000 clones, around 80% seen once. Sequencing was carried out using PBMCs. The origin of the receptors is a woman under 40 in good health and CMV-seropositive.

Here the CDR3 reads CASSQNAGRGYGYTF. The CDR3 coding sequence is TGTGCCAGCAGTCAAAACGCGGGAAGGGGATATGGCTACACCTTC. The chain couples TRBV6-6 to TRBJ1-2; D might be TRBD1 (5 bases). Germline CDR1 is MNHNY and CDR2 is SVGAGI (reference sequence). The CDR3 runs to 15 residues. Trimming removed 5 bases at V and 5 bases at J, with 18 bases between.

This chain connects TRBV2 to TRBJ2-1; D gene unclear. Germline CDR1 reads SNHLY; CDR2 reads FYNNEI. V lost 4 bases to trimming and J lost 5 bases, with 6 bases between them. The CDR3 consists of 12 residues. CDR3 DNA: TGTGCCAGCAGTGTTAGAAACAATGAGCAGTTCTTC. As protein: CASSVRNNEQFF.

On this clone itself: One end of the junction fails to match germline, which may point to a read error. The same CDR3 also results from other DNA sequences found in this sample. V gene TRBV29-1 combines with J gene TRBJ1-3, with D unclear. CDR3 length: 13 residues. In germline, CDR1 is SQVTM, CDR2 ANQGSEA. DNA of the CDR3: TGCAGCGTTGAGGAGCGCTCTGGGAACACCATATATTTT. Translation: CSVEERSGNTIYF. The whole variable domain, remainder taken from reference TRBV29-1 and TRBJ1-3, is SAVISQKPSRDICQRGTSLTIQCQVDSQVTMMFWYRQQPGQSLTLIATANQGSEATYESGFVIDKFPISRPNLTFSTLTVSNMSPEDSSIYLCSVEERSGNTIYFGEGSWLTVV.

The chain has TRBV6-5 and TRBJ2-7; possibly TRBD1 for D (6 bases). Germline V CDR1 and CDR2: MNHEY, SVGAGI. The CDR3 covers 15 residues. Trimming cost V 6 bases and J 2 bases, with 17 bases left between them. Written as DNA, the CDR3 is TGTGCCAGCAGCCACCCCAGGCAGGGGACCTACGAGCAGTACTTC. This gives the protein CASSHPRQGTYEQYF.

About this clone: Here the CDR3 omits its conserved ending phenylalanine or tryptophan, so a read error is the likely source. The limits of the CDR3 on the DNA are not certain, so only TCRdb's listed CDR3 is given. The V call is TRBV2, the J call TRBJ2-2; TRBD2 is the table's D call and was not checked against the DNA. Germline loops: CDR1 SNHLY, CDR2 FYNNEI. The CDR3 is 13 amino acids long, termini counted. The chain's CDR3 is CASRGGSGRFFAK.

This chain uses TRBV7-9 with TRBJ1-5; a possible D gene is TRBD1 (5 bases). Germline V gives CDR1 SEHNR, CDR2 FQNEAQ (reference sequence). V dropped 3 bases and J dropped 6 bases, with 9 bases sitting between them. The CDR3 loop spans 13 amino acids. In nucleotides, the CDR3 is TGTGCCAGCAGCTTGACAGAAGTTCAGCCCCAGCATTTT. Protein sequence: CASSLTEVQPQHF. The variable domain in full, completed from reference TRBV7-9 and TRBJ1-5, reads DTGVSQNPRHKITKRGQNVTFRCDPISEHNRLYWYRQTLGQGPEFLTYFQNEAQLEKSRLLSDRFSAERPKGSFSTLEIQRTEQGDSAMYLCASSLTEVQPQHFGDGTRLSIL.

The rearrangement joins TRBV14 to TRBJ1-1; no firm D call. Germline lookup yields CDR1 SGHDN and CDR2 FVKESK. The CDR3 totals 15 residues. The germline V and J ends were trimmed by 0 bases and 5 bases, with 13 bases remaining between them. CDR3 sequence (DNA): TGTGCCAGCAGCCAAGAGAAGGGAGTGAGGACTGAAGCTTTCTTT. Its translation: CASSQEKGVRTEAFF.

This clone turned up a few times. This sequence joins TRBV19 and TRBJ2-1; 8 nucleotides align to TRBD1. This CDR3 has 17 amino acids. The trim removed 7 bases at V and 6 bases at J, leaving 17 bases unmatched. Germline CDR1 LNHDA, CDR2 SQIVND (reference sequence). The CDR3 loop is CASTPGQGRGLVNEQFF. As DNA, the CDR3 is TGTGCCAGTACCCCCGGACAGGGACGAGGGTTGGTCAATGAGCAGTTCTTC.

The DNA of the CDR3 is TGTGCCAGCAGCCCGTGGACAGGAGACTACGAGCAGTACTTC. This sequence encodes CASSPWTGDYEQYF. The chain is built from TRBV7-8 and TRBJ2-7; 7 positions match TRBD1. The CDR3 consists of 14 residues. The germline V gene has CDR1 SGHVS and CDR2 FQNEAQ. With 5 bases clipped from V and 3 bases from J, the junction kept 7 bases outside the gene matches. Drawing the rest from reference TRBV7-8 and TRBJ2-7, the complete variable domain is GAGVSQSPRYKVAKRGQDVALRCDPISGHVSLFWYQQALGQGPEFLTYFQNEAQLDKSGLPSDRFFAERPEGSVSTLKIQRTQQEDSAVYLCASSPWTGDYEQYFGPGTRLTVT.

About this clone: One end of the junction fails to match germline, which may point to a read error. The V and J genes are TRBV5-6 and TRBJ2-5, with D possibly being TRBD1 (5 bases). Germline-derived CDR1 and CDR2 are SGHDT and YYEEEE. The CDR3 runs to 13 residues. The CDR3 loop is CASSPGDSVQGDF. CDR3 DNA: TGTGCCAGCAGCCCAGGAGACAGCGTACAAGGGGACTTC.

V and J are TRBV27 and TRBJ2-5; D might be TRBD2 (7 bases). The germline gives CDR1 MNHEY, CDR2 SMNVEV (reference sequence). Trimming pared 2 bases from V and 2 bases from J, leaving 15 bases between. This CDR3 region has 16 residues. The CDR3 protein is CASSLMGGLRQETQYF. The CDR3 nucleotides read TGTGCCAGCAGTTTAATGGGGGGGCTACGACAAGAGACCCAGTACTTC.

The chain carries TRBV2 and TRBJ2-1; 7 bases fit TRBD2. Germline V lookup: CDR1 SNHLY, CDR2 FYNNEI. With 6 bases clipped from V and 0 bases from J, the junction kept 5 bases outside the gene matches. This CDR3 is 15 amino acids long. CDR3: CASRDLAVSYNEQFF. The CDR3 DNA sequence: TGTGCCAGCAGGGATCTAGCGGTCTCCTACAATGAGCAGTTCTTC.

CDR3 sequence (DNA): TGTGCCTGGAGTGCGAGGGATACGCAGTATTTT. It is translated as CAWSARDTQYF. The chain employs TRBV30 and TRBJ2-3; D unclear. This CDR3 spans 11 amino acids. Germline CDR1 is GTSNPN and CDR2 is SVGIG (reference sequence). V lost 1 base to trimming and J lost 6 bases, with 5 bases between them.

V usage is TRBV19 and J usage is TRBJ1-2; D is unclear. This CDR3 contains 13 residues. CDR1 LNHDA and CDR2 SQIVND come from the germline V gene (reference sequence). Trimming stripped 8 bases from V and 3 bases from J, with 13 bases between. DNA of the CDR3: TGTGCCAGTGCCCTCGGCAGGCACTATGGCTACACCTTC. Its protein product is CASALGRHYGYTF.

This clone appeared a single time. The rearrangement links TRBV4-1 to TRBJ2-7; 13 bases align to TRBD2. The CDR3 has 15 residues. With 3 bases clipped from V and 4 bases from J, the junction kept 3 bases outside the gene matches. The germline gives CDR1 MGHRA, CDR2 YSYEKL. DNA for the CDR3: TGCGCCAGCAGCCAGGGACTAGCGGGATGGTACGAGCAGTACTTC. Encoded protein: CASSQGLAGWYEQYF.

This chain connects TRBV6-1 to TRBJ2-2; weak D call: TRBD1 (5 bases). This CDR3 has 14 amino acids. Germline-derived CDR1 and CDR2 are MNHNS and SASEGT. Trimming removed 4 bases from V and 3 bases from J, with 9 bases in between. The chain's CDR3 is CASSGPGYTGELFF. For the CDR3, the DNA is TGTGCCAGCAGTGGGCCAGGGTACACCGGGGAGCTGTTTTTT.

CDR3 residues: CASADSNTGELFF. CDR3 DNA sequence: TGTGCCAGTGCGGACTCGAACACCGGGGAGCTGTTTTTT. This chain links TRBV28 with TRBJ2-2, with D possibly being TRBD2 (5 bases). This CDR3 has 13 amino acids. CDR1 and CDR2 from the germline V gene are MDHEN and SYDVKM. V lost 9 bases to trimming and J lost 0 bases, with 8 bases between them.

The V and J genes are TRBV21-1 and TRBJ2-3; the tabulated D call, TRBD1, remains unverified against the DNA. TRBV21-1 is shown as a pseudogene. The CDR3 has 16 amino acids. CDR3 nucleotide sequence: TGTGCCAGCAGCAAAGAGTGCAGGGTTGGTACAGATACGCAGTATTTT. Translated: CASSKECRVGTDTQYF.

V is TRBV30 and J is TRBJ1-2, with 7 bases fitting TRBD1. Germline CDR1 is GTSNPN and CDR2 is SVGIG (reference sequence). The ends lost 5 bases at V and 2 bases at J; junction bases unmatched: 11. The CDR3 length is 15 residues. The CDR3 loop is CAWLGPGQDNYGYTF. For the CDR3, the DNA is TGTGCCTGGCTAGGTCCCGGACAGGACAACTATGGCTACACCTTC.

The chain links TRBV5-6 to TRBJ2-5, with 11 bases matching TRBD2. Germline V gene data show CDR1 as SGHDT and CDR2 as YYEEEE. After removal of 3 bases from V and 1 base from J, the junction contained 8 bases not matched to a gene. The CDR3 sequence is 17 residues long. In DNA form, the CDR3 reads TGTGCCAGCAGCTGGGGGACTAGCGGTAGTCCCCAAGAGACCCAGTACTTC. Its protein product is CASSWGTSGSPQETQYF.

This sequence joins TRBV19 and TRBJ1-1; 10 bases align to TRBD1. With 3 bases clipped from V and 11 bases from J, the junction kept 12 bases outside the gene matches. The V gene's germline CDR1 is LNHDA and CDR2 SQIVND (reference sequence). This CDR3 comprises 15 residues. Here the CDR3 reads CASSIFGQGEGEAFF. As DNA, the CDR3 is TGTGCCAGTAGTATTTTCGGACAGGGGGAAGGGGAGGCTTTCTTT.

This sequence joins TRBV19 and TRBJ1-2; tentatively, D is TRBD1 (6 bases). The CDR3 consists of 13 residues. The V end lost 6 bases, the J end lost 4 bases, and 12 bases lay between the germline ends. Germline loops: CDR1 LNHDA, CDR2 SQIVND (reference sequence). Here the CDR3 reads CASSLGTPYGYTF. CDR3 DNA sequence: TGTGCCAGTAGCCTCGGGACACCCTATGGCTACACCTTC.

The chain employs TRBV28 and TRBJ2-7; 12 bases match TRBD2. Germline V CDR1 and CDR2: MDHEN, SYDVKM. Trimming removed 0 bases from V and 7 bases from J; junction bases left unmatched: 10. The length of the CDR3 is 17 residues. CDR3 residues: CASSLWELAGGPGEQYF. In DNA form, the CDR3 reads TGTGCCAGCAGTTTATGGGAGCTAGCGGGAGGGCCGGGAGAGCAGTACTTC.